This T cell receptor beta chain was sequenced during a study of shared clonotypes between healthy human individuals. On this clone itself: Its antigen is not identified.

Study observations and caveats: The sole specimen, blood, was sampled, and tissue repertoires likely differ.

Sequencing used immunoSEQ multiplex PCR; TCRdb keeps in-frame clones, though not all of them. Of roughly 1,600,000 clones in the sample, less than 99% were seen once. The CDR3 totals 15 residues. Germline V gene lookup returns CDR1 KGHSH and CDR2 LQKENI. The V segment lost 6 bases and the J segment 4 bases; nucleotides outside the gene matches: 9. The chain combines TRBV18 with TRBJ2-7; 10 positions agree with TRBD1. The source of this sequence is a man between 25 and 39 years old in good health. The specimen sequenced was naive CD4+ T cells sorted from blood. The subset was: CD45RA+ positively selected. The CDR3 spells CASSRTGTGAYEQYF. The CDR3, as DNA: TGTGCCAGCTCTCGAACCGGGACAGGGGCTTACGAGCAGTACTTC.